This TCR beta chain appears in the sequencing data of a study of tumor-infiltrating lymphocytes in primary liver carcinoma (dated by TCRdb to between 2016 and 2019). At the level of the whole study: Between November 2015 and early 2016, five patients in China with histopathologically diagnosed primary liver carcinoma had surgical resection. Of the five patients, three men and two women aged 30 to 69 years, four had hepatocellular carcinoma and one had combined HCC and intrahepatic cholangiocarcinoma. Tumors of the five patients were stage T1-T3 N0M0 with maximum diameters of 4.2 to 10 cm. Samples yielded roughly 3.65 to 7.5 million productive TCRbeta reads; read depth did not differ significantly between tissue types. Across five regions of each liver tumor, along with adjacent normal tissue and blood, the study brought together TCRbeta repertoire sequencing, expression microarrays and whole-exome sequencing. TCRbeta repertoire sequencing covered roughly 35 specimens from 5 patients: around 25 tumor regions, 5 adjacent noncancerous liver tissues and 5 peripheral blood samples. Repertoires from technical replicates were highly reproducible, with mean shared-clone rates about 0.86 and correlation coefficients above 0.98. Overall study outcomes, separate from this receptor: Only the TCR beta chain was sequenced, so true repertoire diversity is likely underestimated because unpaired alpha chains were not captured. Repertoire overlap was found to be higher between tumor regions (mean roughly 36%) than between tumor-adjacent (around 17%) or tumor-blood (roughly 15%) pairs, consistent with antigen-driven expansion. Since the samples were bulk and unsorted, there was no way to compare CD4+ and CD8+ T cell repertoires. The study included only four to six patients, and the authors note findings should be validated in a larger study. The top 250 clones accounted for a significantly greater share of the repertoire in tumors than in blood (p = 0.039).

RNA from unsorted whole blood was extracted with TRIzol reagent, and germline DNA was obtained with the DNeasy Blood & Tissue kit. At the time of sampling, the patients had chronic HBV infection and had not received any treatment. Approximately 3.9 milliliters of peripheral blood were collected into K2EDTA tubes before surgery. In regard to this clonotype: What antigen it recognizes has not been identified. The DNA is omitted, as the CDR3 cannot be located on it reliably, and the CDR3 follows TCRdb's listing.

Starting from around 520 ng total RNA, TCRbeta-specific cDNA was produced by reverse transcription with a constant-region primer and ProtoScript II reverse transcriptase. The TCRbeta libraries were prepared through three rounds of nested multiplex PCR following a slightly modified ARM-PCR procedure. Each of the first two PCR rounds ran for approximately 9 cycles and used multiplex TRBV1-TRBV30 forward primers together with a Cbeta reverse primer. A final 25-cycle PCR with Deep VentR polymerase added sample barcodes and Illumina adapters. Before sequencing, amplicons between 200 and 500 bp were purified from gel using a QIAquick gel extraction kit. TCRbeta amplicons were sequenced on an Illumina HiSeq 2500 with 250-bp paired-end reads. The authors' pipeline ran thus. Reads were quality-trimmed with Trimmomatic v0.33, and paired reads were merged with FLASH v1.2.11 to recover full CDR3 sequences. V, D and J germline segments were assigned to the rearranged TCRbeta sequences by MiGEC v1.2.1b. Clonotype statistics and Shannon-Wiener diversity indices were calculated with VDJtools v1.0.0. To reduce sampling bias, subsequent analyses other than the diversity analysis used only the 250 most abundant clonotypes in each sample. TCRdb handled the public reads itself, with Q25 trimming in fastp and clone calling in MiXCR, and kept productive beta chains. Identical CDR3 protein sequences are pooled into one entry, listed with their most common genes and DNA. The authors' filters were not applied to this entry. Across this sample there are about 200,000 distinct CDR3 sequences, with 65% seen only once. The leading ten clones occupy under 7.5% of the sample.

CDR1 and CDR2, looked up from the germline V gene, are SGHNT and YENEEA. The CDR3 runs 14 amino acids, cysteine and phenylalanine included. Sequenced input: peripheral blood. The TCR comes from a woman aged 60-75 years with primary liver carcinoma and hepatitis B virus infection. The chain was built from TRBV11-3 and TRBJ1-1; TRBD1 is taken as the D call from the table, unchecked against the DNA. The CDR3 region reads CNSSLVGAGTEAFF.